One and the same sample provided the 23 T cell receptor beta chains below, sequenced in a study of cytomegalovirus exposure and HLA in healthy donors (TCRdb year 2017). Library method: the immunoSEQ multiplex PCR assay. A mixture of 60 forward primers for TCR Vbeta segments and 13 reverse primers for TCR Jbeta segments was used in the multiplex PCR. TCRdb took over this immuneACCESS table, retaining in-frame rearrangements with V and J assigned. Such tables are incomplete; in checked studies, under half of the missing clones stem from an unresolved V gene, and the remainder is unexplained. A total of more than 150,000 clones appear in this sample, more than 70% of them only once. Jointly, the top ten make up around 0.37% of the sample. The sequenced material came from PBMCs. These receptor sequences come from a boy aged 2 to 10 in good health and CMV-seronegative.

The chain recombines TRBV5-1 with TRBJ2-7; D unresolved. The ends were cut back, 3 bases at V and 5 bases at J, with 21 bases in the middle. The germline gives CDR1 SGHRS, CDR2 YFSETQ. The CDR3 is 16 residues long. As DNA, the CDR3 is TGCGCCAGCAGCTCCCGTAGGAGCGTTTTGTTCGACGAGCAGTACTTC. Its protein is CASSSRRSVLFDEQYF.

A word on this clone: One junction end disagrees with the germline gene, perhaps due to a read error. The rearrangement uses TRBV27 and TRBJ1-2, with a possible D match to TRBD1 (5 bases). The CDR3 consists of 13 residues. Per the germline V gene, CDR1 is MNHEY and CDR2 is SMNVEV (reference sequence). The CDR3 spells CASSLTPGRGKVF. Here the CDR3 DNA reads TGTGCCAGCAGTTTAACCCCGGGGAGGGGCAAGGTCTTC.

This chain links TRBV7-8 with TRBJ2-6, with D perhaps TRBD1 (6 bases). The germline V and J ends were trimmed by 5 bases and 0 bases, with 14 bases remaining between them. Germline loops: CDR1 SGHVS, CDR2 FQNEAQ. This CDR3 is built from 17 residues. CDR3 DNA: TGTGCCAGCAGCCAGACTGACAGGAGCTCTGGGGCCAACGTCCTGACTTTC. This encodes CASSQTDRSSGANVLTF.

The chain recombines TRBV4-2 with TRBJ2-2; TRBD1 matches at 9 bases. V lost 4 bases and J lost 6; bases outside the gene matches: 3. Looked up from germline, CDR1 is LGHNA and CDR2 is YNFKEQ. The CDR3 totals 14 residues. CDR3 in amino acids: CASSPRTGAGELFF. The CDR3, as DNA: TGTGCCAGCAGCCCCCGGACAGGGGCCGGGGAGCTGTTTTTT.

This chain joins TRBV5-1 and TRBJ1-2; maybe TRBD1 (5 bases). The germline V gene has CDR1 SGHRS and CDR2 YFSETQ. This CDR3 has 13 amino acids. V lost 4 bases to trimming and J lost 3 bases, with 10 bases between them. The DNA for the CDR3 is TGCGCCAGCAGCCAGGGCAGGGACTATGGCTACACCTTC. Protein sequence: CASSQGRDYGYTF.

In nucleotides, the CDR3 is TGTGCCAGCAGCTTACCGGGACTAGCGGTCTGGAATGAGCAGTTCTTC. Amino acids: CASSLPGLAVWNEQFF. The V and J genes are TRBV11-1 and TRBJ2-1; TRBD2 aligns across 11 bases. Germline V lookup: CDR1 SGHAT, CDR2 FQDESV (reference sequence). The CDR3 consists of 16 residues. V lost 2 bases to trimming and J lost 7 bases; unmatched junction nucleotides: 7.

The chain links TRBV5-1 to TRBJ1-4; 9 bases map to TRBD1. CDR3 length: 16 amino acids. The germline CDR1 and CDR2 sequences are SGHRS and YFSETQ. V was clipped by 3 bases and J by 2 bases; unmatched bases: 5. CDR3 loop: CASSSGQGRTNEKLFF. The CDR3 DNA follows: TGCGCCAGCAGCTCGGGACAGGGACGCACTAATGAAAAACTGTTTTTT.

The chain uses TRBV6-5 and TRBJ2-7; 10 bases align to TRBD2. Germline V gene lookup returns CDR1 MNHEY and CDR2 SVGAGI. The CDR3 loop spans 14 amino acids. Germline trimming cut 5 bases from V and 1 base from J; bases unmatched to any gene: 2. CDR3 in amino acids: CASSRGLASYEQYF. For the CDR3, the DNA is TGTGCCAGCAGTCGGGGACTAGCGTCCTACGAGCAGTACTTC.

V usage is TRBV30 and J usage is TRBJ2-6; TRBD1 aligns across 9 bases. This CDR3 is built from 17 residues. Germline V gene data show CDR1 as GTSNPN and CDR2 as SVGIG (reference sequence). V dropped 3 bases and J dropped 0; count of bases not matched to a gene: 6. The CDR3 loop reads CAWSRTGVGSGANVLTF. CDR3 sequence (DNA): TGTGCCTGGAGCCGGACAGGGGTAGGCTCTGGGGCCAACGTCCTGACTTTC.

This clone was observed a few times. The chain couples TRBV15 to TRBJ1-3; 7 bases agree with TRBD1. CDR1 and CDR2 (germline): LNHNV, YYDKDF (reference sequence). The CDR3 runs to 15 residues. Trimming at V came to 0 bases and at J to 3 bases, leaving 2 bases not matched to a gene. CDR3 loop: CATSRDTGDGNTIYF. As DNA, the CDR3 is TGTGCCACCAGCAGAGATACAGGGGATGGAAACACCATATATTTT.

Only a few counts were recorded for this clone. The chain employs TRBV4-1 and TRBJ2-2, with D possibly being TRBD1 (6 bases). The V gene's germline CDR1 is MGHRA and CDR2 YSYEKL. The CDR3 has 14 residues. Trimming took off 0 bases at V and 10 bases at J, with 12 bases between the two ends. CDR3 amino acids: CASSQDMGASELFF. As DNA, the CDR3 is TGCGCCAGCAGCCAAGATATGGGGGCATCGGAGCTGTTTTTT.

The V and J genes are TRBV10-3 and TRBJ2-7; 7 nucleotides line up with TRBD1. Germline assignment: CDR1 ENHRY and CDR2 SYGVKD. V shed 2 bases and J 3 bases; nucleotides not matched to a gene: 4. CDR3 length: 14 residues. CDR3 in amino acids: CAISEGTANYEQYF. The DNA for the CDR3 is TGTGCCATCAGTGAGGGGACAGCCAACTACGAGCAGTACTTC.

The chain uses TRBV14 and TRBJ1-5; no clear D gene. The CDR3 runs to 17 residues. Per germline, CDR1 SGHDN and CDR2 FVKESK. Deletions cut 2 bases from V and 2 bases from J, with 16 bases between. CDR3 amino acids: CASSQFPRDCGNQPQHF. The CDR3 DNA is TGTGCCAGCAGCCAATTCCCCAGAGACTGTGGCAATCAGCCCCAGCATTTT.

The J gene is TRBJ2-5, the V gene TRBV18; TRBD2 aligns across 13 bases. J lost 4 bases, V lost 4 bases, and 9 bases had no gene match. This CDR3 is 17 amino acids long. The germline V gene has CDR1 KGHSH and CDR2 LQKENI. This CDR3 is CASSRRTSGSEGETQYF. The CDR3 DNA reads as TGTGCCAGCTCACGTCGGACTAGCGGGAGCGAGGGAGAGACCCAGTACTTC.

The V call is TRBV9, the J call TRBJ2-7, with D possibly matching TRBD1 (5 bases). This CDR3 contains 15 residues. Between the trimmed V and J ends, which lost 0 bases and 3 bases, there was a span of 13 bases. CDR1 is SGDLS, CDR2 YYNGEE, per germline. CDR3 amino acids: CASSVGVRADYEQYF. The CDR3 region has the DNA TGTGCCAGCAGCGTAGGAGTCAGGGCTGACTACGAGCAGTACTTC.

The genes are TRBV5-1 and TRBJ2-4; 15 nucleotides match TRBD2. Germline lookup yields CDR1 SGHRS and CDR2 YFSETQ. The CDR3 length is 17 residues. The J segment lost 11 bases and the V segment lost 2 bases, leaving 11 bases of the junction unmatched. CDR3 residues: CASSLTITGTSGRLQYF. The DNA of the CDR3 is TGCGCCAGCAGCTTAACAATTACGGGGACTAGCGGGAGGCTTCAGTACTTC. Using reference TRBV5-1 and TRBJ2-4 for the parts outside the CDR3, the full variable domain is KAGVTQTPRYLIKTRGQQVTLSCSPISGHRSVSWYQQTPGQGLQFLFEYFSETQRNKGNFPGRFSGRQFSNSRSEMNVSTLELGDSALYLCASSLTITGTSGRLQYFGAGTRLSVL.

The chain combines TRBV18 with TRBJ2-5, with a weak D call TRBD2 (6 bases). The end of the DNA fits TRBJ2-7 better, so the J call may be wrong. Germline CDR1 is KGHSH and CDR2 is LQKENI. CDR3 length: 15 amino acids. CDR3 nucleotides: TGTGCCAGCTCACCAGGGAGCGGGTCCTCCTACGAGCAGTACTTC. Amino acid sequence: CASSPGSGSSYEQYF.

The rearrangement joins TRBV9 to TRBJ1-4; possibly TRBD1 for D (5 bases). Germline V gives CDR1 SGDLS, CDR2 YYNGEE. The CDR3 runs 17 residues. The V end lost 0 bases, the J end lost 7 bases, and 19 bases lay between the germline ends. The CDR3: CASSVGRGYVRSEKLFF. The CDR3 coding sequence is TGTGCCAGCAGCGTAGGCCGGGGGTACGTAAGGAGTGAAAAACTGTTTTTT.

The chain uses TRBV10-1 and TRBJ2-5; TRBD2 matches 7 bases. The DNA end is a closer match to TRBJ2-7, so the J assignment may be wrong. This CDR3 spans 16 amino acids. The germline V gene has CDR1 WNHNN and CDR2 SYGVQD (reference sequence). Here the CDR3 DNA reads TGCGCCAGCAGTGAGTCGGCGGTAGCGGGCGGGTACGAGCAGTACTTC. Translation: CASSESAVAGGYEQYF.

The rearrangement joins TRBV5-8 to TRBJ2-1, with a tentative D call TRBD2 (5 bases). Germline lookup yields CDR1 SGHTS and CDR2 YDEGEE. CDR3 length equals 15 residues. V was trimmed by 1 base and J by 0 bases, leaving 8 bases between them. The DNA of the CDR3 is TGTGCCAGCAGCTTGAGCGACTACTCCTACAATGAGCAGTTCTTC. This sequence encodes CASSLSDYSYNEQFF.

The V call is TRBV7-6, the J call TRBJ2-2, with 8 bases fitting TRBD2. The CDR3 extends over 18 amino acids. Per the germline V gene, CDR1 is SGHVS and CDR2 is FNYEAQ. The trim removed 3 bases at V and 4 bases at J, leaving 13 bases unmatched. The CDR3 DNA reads TGTGCCAGCAGCTTTTCTGATATAGCGGGAACCCTCACCGGGGAGCTGTTTTTT. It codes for CASSFSDIAGTLTGELFF. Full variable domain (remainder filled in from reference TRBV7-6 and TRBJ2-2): GAGVSQSPRYKVTKRGQDVALRCDPISGHVSLYWYRQALGQGPEFLTYFNYEAQQDKSGLPNDRFSAERPEGSISTLTIQRTEQRDSAMYRCASSFSDIAGTLTGELFFGEGSRLTVL.

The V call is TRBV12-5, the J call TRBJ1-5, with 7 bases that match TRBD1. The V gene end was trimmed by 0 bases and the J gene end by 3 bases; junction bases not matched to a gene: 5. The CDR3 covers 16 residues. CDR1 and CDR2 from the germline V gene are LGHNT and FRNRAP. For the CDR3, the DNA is TGTGCTAGTGGTTTGGTACAGAGGGGGCTCAATCAGCCCCAGCATTTT. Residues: CASGLVQRGLNQPQHF.

The CDR3 DNA reads TGTGCCAGCTCAGCCCTGACTAGCGGGAGCACAGATACGCAGTATTTT. Residues: CASSALTSGSTDTQYF. The chain has TRBV18 and TRBJ2-3; 10 nucleotides match TRBD2. The length of the CDR3 is 16 residues. V shed 5 bases and J 0 bases; nucleotides not matched to a gene: 5. The germline V gene has CDR1 KGHSH and CDR2 LQKENI.